The rows below give T cell receptor beta chains drawn from one sample of a study of T cells in Graves' hyperthyroidism and ophthalmopathy. TCRdb processed the multiplex PCR reads anew with MiXCR; each CDR3 protein has one entry. The repertoire consists of approximately 370,000 distinct CDR3 sequences, with about a sixth occurring once and the leading ten covering 30% to 35%. Input material: blood. These receptors all stem from a woman in her twenties or thirties with Graves' hyperthyroidism that later progressed to Graves' ophthalmopathy. The CDR3 runs from the conserved cysteine through the conserved F or W. D genes are given only for firm matches. Only part of the rows carry a size: once, few, many, or a class if the clone is expanded.

d_gene	abundance	len	v_gene	j_gene	CDR3aa	CDR3nt
TRBD2	-	13	TRBV2	TRBJ2-1	CASTGTSGAGGFF	TGTGCCAGCACCGGGACTAGCGGGGCAGGAGGGTTCTTC
-	-	16	TRBV4-1	TRBJ2-1	CASIKARGSGDNEQFF	TGCGCCAGCATCAAAGCCCGGGGTTCTGGGGACAATGAGCAGTTCTTC
-	many	14	TRBV28	TRBJ1-1	CASSFRGRNTEAFF	TGTGCCAGCAGTTTTCGGGGACGAAACACTGAAGCTTTCTTT
-	few	14	TRBV4-1	TRBJ1-6	CASSSEDINSPLHF	TGCGCCAGCAGCTCCGAAGACATCAATTCACCCCTCCACTTT
TRBD1	few	14	TRBV20-1	TRBJ2-1	CSAPQGLSYNEQFF	TGCAGTGCTCCACAGGGGCTCTCCTACAATGAGCAGTTCTTC
TRBD1	many	15	TRBV12-3/TRBV12-4	TRBJ1-3	CASSWDSSSGNTIYF	TGTGCCAGCAGTTGGGACAGCAGCTCTGGAAACACCATATATTTT
TRBD1	many	15	TRBV19	TRBJ2-7	CASSSAGDSSYEQYF	TGTGCCAGTAGTTCCGCCGGGGACAGCTCCTACGAGCAGTACTTC
-	few	15	TRBV7-9	TRBJ2-3	CASSLKYGVGDTQYF	TGTGCCAGCAGCTTAAAATACGGGGTAGGAGATACGCAGTATTTT
TRBD1	many	17	TRBV11-2	TRBJ1-1	CASSLGRGRTRNTEAFF	TGTGCCAGCAGCTTGGGGAGGGGGCGGACAAGAAACACTGAAGCTTTCTTT
-	many	13	TRBV28	TRBJ2-3	CASSIDAVGTQYF	TGTGCCAGCAGTATCGACGCCGTAGGTACGCAGTATTTT
-	-	15	TRBV11-3	TRBJ2-3	CASSPGPGSSDTQYF	TGTGCCAGCAGCCCGGGACCCGGGAGCTCGGATACGCAGTATTTT
TRBD1	-	14	TRBV11-2	TRBJ2-7	CASSQDRVDHEQYF	TGCGCCAGCAGCCAAGACAGGGTGGATCACGAGCAGTACTTC
-	many	12	TRBV12-3/TRBV12-4	TRBJ1-5	CASRGLGGPQHF	TGTGCCAGCCGCGGTTTGGGGGGCCCCCAGCATTTT
TRBD1	many	17	TRBV2	TRBJ1-2	CASNRDSTFPANYGYTF	TGTGCCAGCAACCGGGACAGCACTTTTCCCGCTAACTATGGCTACACCTTC
TRBD2	-	12	TRBV19	TRBJ2-3	CASSTHAGGQYF	TGTGCCAGTAGTACGCACGCGGGGGGGCAGTATTTT
TRBD2	many	19	TRBV6-2/TRBV6-3	TRBJ2-1	CASSYSTSGTPTSYNEQFF	TGTGCCAGCAGTTACTCGACTAGCGGGACCCCAACTTCCTACAATGAGCAGTTCTTC
-	many	13	TRBV6-1	TRBJ2-7	CASSGFQNYEQYF	TGTGCCAGCAGTGGTTTCCAGAACTACGAGCAGTACTTC
TRBD1	many	15	TRBV28	TRBJ2-7	CASSQRDRAHYEQYF	TGTGCCAGCAGCCAACGGGACAGGGCCCACTACGAGCAGTACTTC
-	many	14	TRBV20-1	TRBJ2-3	CSARRTPRTDTQYF	TGCAGTGCTAGGAGGACCCCCCGCACAGATACGCAGTATTTT
-	-	15	TRBV15	TRBJ2-1	CATSRGDSTYNEQFF	TGTGCCACCAGCAGAGGAGACAGCACCTACAATGAGCAGTTCTTC
-	-	14	TRBV27	TRBJ2-7	CASSYGGPSYEQYF	TGTGCCAGCAGTTACGGGGGCCCCTCCTACGAGCAGTACTTC
TRBD1	-	14	TRBV6-1	TRBJ2-5	CASRTTGVLETQYF	TGTGCCAGCAGGACCACAGGGGTCTTGGAGACCCAGTACTTC
-	many	12	TRBV29-1	TRBJ2-7	CSVAEYSYEQYF	TGCAGCGTTGCAGAATATTCCTACGAGCAGTACTTC
-	-	13	TRBV2	TRBJ1-1	CASSRETGTEAFF	TGTGCCAGCAGCAGGGAGACAGGCACTGAAGCTTTCTTT
-	many	18	TRBV27	TRBJ2-1	CASSLLGPSSASYNEQFF	TGTGCCAGCAGTTTACTCGGCCCTTCTAGCGCTTCCTACAATGAGCAGTTCTTC
TRBD2	many	15	TRBV2	TRBJ2-1	CASTQRTSGRAGQFF	TGTGCCAGCACCCAGCGGACTAGCGGGAGGGCTGGGCAGTTCTTC
-	few	17	TRBV6-1	TRBJ2-2	CASKPGPPGGNTGELFF	TGTGCCAGCAAGCCAGGGCCGCCTGGGGGAAACACCGGGGAGCTGTTTTTT
TRBD1	-	14	TRBV19	TRBJ1-6	CASSTGQGGGLLHF	TGTGCCAGTAGTACAGGACAGGGCGGTGGCCTCCTCCACTTT
-	many	15	TRBV18	TRBJ2-1	CASSPNVKLRYEQFF	TGTGCCAGCTCACCGAACGTCAAATTACGGTATGAGCAGTTCTTC
-	many	18	TRBV2	TRBJ1-6	CASSEVGDATEASSPLHF	TGTGCCAGCAGTGAAGTCGGGGACGCTACGGAGGCTAGTTCACCCCTCCACTTT
-	-	16	TRBV7-9	TRBJ1-2	CASSSMEVGLDYGYTF	TGTGCCAGCAGCAGCATGGAGGTTGGCCTCGACTATGGCTACACCTTC
TRBD1	many	15	TRBV6-1	TRBJ2-7	CASKFGTGESYEQYF	TGTGCCAGTAAATTCGGGACAGGCGAGTCCTACGAGCAGTACTTC
-	many	16	TRBV12-3/TRBV12-4	TRBJ2-1	CASSFGHPSSYNEQFF	TGTGCCAGCAGTTTCGGACACCCGAGCTCCTACAATGAGCAGTTCTTC
-	few	11	TRBV19	TRBJ2-3	CASSILNTQYF	TGTGCCAGTAGTATTTTAAATACGCAGTATTTT
-	-	17	TRBV25-1	TRBJ2-5	CASSYSNPTRRGETQYF	TGTGCCAGCAGTTACTCGAACCCGACAAGGAGGGGTGAGACCCAGTACTTC
TRBD2	many	12	TRBV20-1	TRBJ2-7	CSPSGGTNEQYF	TGTTCTCCTAGCGGGGGAACAAACGAGCAGTACTTC
-	-	14	TRBV5-4	TRBJ2-3	CASSFDKVADTQYF	TGTGCCAGCAGCTTCGACAAGGTGGCAGATACGCAGTATTTT
TRBD2	many	13	TRBV29-1	TRBJ2-7	CSVERGEVGEQYF	TGCAGCGTTGAACGGGGGGAAGTCGGCGAGCAGTACTTC
-	once	16	TRBV9	TRBJ2-6	CASSNTVLSGANVLTF	TGTGCCAGCAGCAACACCGTCCTCTCTGGGGCCAACGTCCTGACTTTC
-	many	14	TRBV28	TRBJ1-1	CASSLGRMNTEAFF	TGTGCCAGCAGTTTGGGGCGGATGAACACTGAAGCTTTCTTT
TRBD1	many	14	TRBV2	TRBJ1-1	CTSSEGTGGTEAFF	TGTACCAGCAGTGAGGGGACAGGTGGGACTGAAGCTTTCTTT
TRBD2	many	15	TRBV6-1	TRBJ2-5	CASSYTGLARETQYF	TGTGCCAGCAGCTACACGGGACTAGCGCGAGAGACCCAGTACTTC
TRBD1	many	16	TRBV28	TRBJ2-5	CASSLRGTGVGETQYF	TGTGCCAGCAGTTTAAGGGGGACAGGGGTCGGCGAGACCCAGTACTTC
-	many	12	TRBV12-3/TRBV12-4	TRBJ1-5	CAIQSAGQPQHF	TGTGCCATCCAGTCGGCGGGTCAGCCCCAGCATTTT
-	many	13	TRBV6-1	TRBJ1-1	CASSEDPLAEAFF	TGTGCCAGCAGTGAGGACCCGCTCGCTGAAGCTTTCTTT
-	many	13	TRBV12-3/TRBV12-4	TRBJ1-1	CASGRPGDTEAFF	TGTGCCAGCGGCCGACCGGGGGACACTGAAGCTTTCTTT
-	-	17	TRBV15	TRBJ2-3	CATRPQGGFTSTDTQYF	TGTGCCACCAGGCCCCAGGGAGGTTTTACTAGCACAGATACGCAGTATTTT
-	few	12	TRBV29-1	TRBJ2-7	CSVGAVAYEQYF	TGCAGCGTTGGGGCAGTGGCCTACGAGCAGTACTTC
-	many	15	TRBV11-1	TRBJ1-1	CASSLRQVGNTEAFF	TGTGCCAGCAGCCTACGACAGGTCGGGAACACTGAAGCTTTCTTT
TRBD2	many	15	TRBV12-3/TRBV12-4	TRBJ2-1	CASTSGGSPYNEQFF	TGTGCCAGCACTTCGGGGGGATCCCCCTACAATGAGCAGTTCTTC
TRBD1	-	15	TRBV28	TRBJ1-1	CASSETGAPNTEAFF	TGTGCCAGCAGCGAGACAGGGGCGCCCAACACTGAAGCTTTCTTT